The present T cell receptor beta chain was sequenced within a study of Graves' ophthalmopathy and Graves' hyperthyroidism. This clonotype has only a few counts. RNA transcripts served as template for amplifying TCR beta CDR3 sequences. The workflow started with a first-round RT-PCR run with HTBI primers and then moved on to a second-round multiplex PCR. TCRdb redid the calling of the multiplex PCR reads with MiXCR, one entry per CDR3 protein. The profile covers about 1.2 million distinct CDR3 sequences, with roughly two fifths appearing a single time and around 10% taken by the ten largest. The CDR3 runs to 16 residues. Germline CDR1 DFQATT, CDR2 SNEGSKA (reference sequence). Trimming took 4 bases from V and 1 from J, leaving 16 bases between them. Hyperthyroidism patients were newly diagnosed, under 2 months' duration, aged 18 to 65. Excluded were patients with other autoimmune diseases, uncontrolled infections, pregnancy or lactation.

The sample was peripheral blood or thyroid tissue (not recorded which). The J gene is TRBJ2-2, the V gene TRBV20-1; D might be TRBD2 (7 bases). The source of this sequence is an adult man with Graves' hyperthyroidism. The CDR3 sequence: CSAMDGGGRNTGELFF. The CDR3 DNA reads TGCAGTGCTATGGATGGGGGGGGCCGGAACACCGGGGAGCTGTTTTTT.